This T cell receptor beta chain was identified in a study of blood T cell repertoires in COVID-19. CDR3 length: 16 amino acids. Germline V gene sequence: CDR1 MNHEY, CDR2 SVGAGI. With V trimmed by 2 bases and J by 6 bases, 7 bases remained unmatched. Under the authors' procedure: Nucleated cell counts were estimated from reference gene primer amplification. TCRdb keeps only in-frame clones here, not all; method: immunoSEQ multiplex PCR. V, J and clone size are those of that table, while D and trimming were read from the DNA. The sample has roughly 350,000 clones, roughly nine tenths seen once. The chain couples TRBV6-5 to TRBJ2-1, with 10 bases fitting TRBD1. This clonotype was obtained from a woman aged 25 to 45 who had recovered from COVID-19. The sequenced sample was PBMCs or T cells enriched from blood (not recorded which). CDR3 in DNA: TGTGCCAGCAGTTACGTAGTGGGACAGGGGTTCAATGAGCAGTTCTTC. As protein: CASSYVVGQGFNEQFF.